The 18 T cell receptor beta chains reported below all come from one sample, sequenced in a study of T-cell reconstitution after alpha-beta-depleted transplantation in children. This sample's TCRbeta library carried unique molecular identifier barcodes. TCRdb re-analysed the PCR reads in MiXCR, keeping a single row per CDR3 protein. The data hold roughly 120,000 distinct CDR3 sequences, with over 9% observed a single time. Sequenced here: PBMCs, sampled before TCRalphabeta/CD19-depleted stem cell transplant. These receptors were obtained from a boy younger than 10 with acute lymphoblastic leukemia, due to receive a stem cell transplant.

The V call is TRBV2, the J call TRBJ2-3; no firm D call. CDR1 SNHLY and CDR2 FYNNEI come from the germline V gene. With 10 bases removed from V and 0 bases from J, the gap between germline ends came to 14 bases. The CDR3 has 14 residues. CDR3 DNA sequence: TGTGCCACCCTGTACTTGCTTAGCACAGATACGCAGTATTTT. Protein: CATLYLLSTDTQYF.

This clonotype was seen many times. This sequence joins TRBV7-6 and TRBJ2-2; D gene unclear. V lost 5 bases and J 5 bases, leaving 6 bases between the germline ends. CDR1 is SGHVS, CDR2 FNYEAQ, per germline. The CDR3 totals 12 residues. CDR3 sequence (DNA): TGTGCCAGCAGCCATAGAACCGGGGAGCTGTTTTTT. This sequence encodes CASSHRTGELFF.

V gene TRBV18 combines with J gene TRBJ2-3, with D maybe TRBD2 (5 bases). The CDR3 is 16 amino acids. Trimming took 4 bases from V and 1 from J, leaving 15 bases between them. Germline assignment: CDR1 KGHSH and CDR2 LQKENI. The CDR3 DNA follows: TGTGCCAGCTCACTGCGGACTTCACCAGGCACAGATACGCAGTATTTT. The encoded protein is CASSLRTSPGTDTQYF. Looking up the rest from reference TRBV18 and TRBJ2-3 gives the full variable domain: NAGVMQNPRHLVRRRGQEARLRCSPMKGHSHVYWYRQLPEEGLKFMVYLQKENIIDESGMPKERFSAEFPKEGPSILRIQQVVRGDSAAYFCASSLRTSPGTDTQYFGPGTRLTVL.

In its sample, this clonotype was seen a few times. The chain joins TRBV3-1 to TRBJ1-2; the D is unclear. Germline-derived CDR1 and CDR2 are LGHDT and YNNKEL (reference sequence). Deletions cut 1 base from V and 5 bases from J, with 5 bases between. The CDR3 is made up of 12 amino acids. This chain's CDR3 is CASSQGIYGYTF. In nucleotides, the CDR3 is TGTGCCAGCAGCCAAGGGATTTATGGCTACACCTTC.

The rearrangement uses TRBV4-2 and TRBJ2-3; either TRBD1 or TRBD2 may supply D (5 bases each). This CDR3 is 15 amino acids long. Germline values: CDR1 LGHNA, CDR2 YNFKEQ. V lost 6 bases to trimming and J lost 2 bases, with 15 bases between them. In DNA form, the CDR3 reads TGTGCCAGCAGATTACGGGACGGATACACAGATACGCAGTATTTT. This gives the protein CASRLRDGYTDTQYF.

This clonotype turned up a few times. V and J are TRBV18 and TRBJ1-5, with D unresolved. Germline loops: CDR1 KGHSH, CDR2 LQKENI. CDR3 length equals 11 residues. V lost 6 bases, J lost 5 bases, and 5 bases lay in between. This CDR3 is CASSGYQPQHF. CDR3 nucleotides: TGTGCCAGCTCTGGTTATCAGCCCCAGCATTTT.

The chain links TRBV18 to TRBJ2-2, with unresolved D. The germline gives CDR1 KGHSH, CDR2 LQKENI. V lost 1 base and J lost 7, with 16 bases in between. The CDR3 consists of 16 residues. CDR3 nucleotide sequence: TGTGCCAGCTCACCACGCGTTAATTTCGAGGTCGGGGAGCTGTTTTTT. This gives the protein CASSPRVNFEVGELFF.

This clonotype was observed a handful of times. The chain combines TRBV5-1 with TRBJ1-1; D might be TRBD1 (5 bases). The CDR3 has 12 amino acids. The germline gives CDR1 SGHRS, CDR2 YFSETQ. The germline V and J ends were trimmed by 3 bases and 8 bases, with 11 bases remaining between them. CDR3 in DNA: TGCGCCAGCAGCTGGGACCTACGAGAAGCTTTCTTT. It specifies CASSWDLREAFF.

The rearrangement links TRBV5-1 to TRBJ1-4, with TRBD1 identical over 7 bases. Germline-derived CDR1 and CDR2 are SGHRS and YFSETQ. V lost 5 bases to trimming and J lost 0 bases; unmatched junction nucleotides: 10. The CDR3 sequence is 17 residues long. The CDR3 loop reads CASSFGTAFATNEKLFF. In DNA, the CDR3 is TGCGCCAGCAGTTTCGGGACAGCTTTTGCAACTAATGAAAAACTGTTTTTT. The variable domain in full, completed from reference TRBV5-1 and TRBJ1-4, reads KAGVTQTPRYLIKTRGQQVTLSCSPISGHRSVSWYQQTPGQGLQFLFEYFSETQRNKGNFPGRFSGRQFSNSRSEMNVSTLELGDSALYLCASSFGTAFATNEKLFFGSGTQLSVL.

This clonotype has just a few counts. The V gene is TRBV27, the J gene TRBJ2-7; 7 positions match TRBD2. V shed 0 bases, J shed 2 bases, and the junction held 4 bases outside the gene matches. This CDR3 spans 15 amino acids. From germline, CDR1 is MNHEY and CDR2 SMNVEV (reference sequence). The CDR3 reads CASSLSQSGAYEQYF. The CDR3 nucleotides read TGTGCCAGCAGTTTATCCCAGAGCGGGGCCTACGAGCAGTACTTC.

The J gene is TRBJ1-6, the V gene TRBV27; D not certain. The CDR3 is made up of 18 amino acids. Per germline, CDR1 MNHEY and CDR2 SMNVEV (reference sequence). V dropped 3 bases and J dropped 5 bases, with 20 bases sitting between them. CDR3 coding DNA: TGTGCCAGCAGTTTGGACCTCTTTGCAAATAGGAATAATTCACCCCTCCACTTT. Its translation: CASSLDLFANRNNSPLHF.

This clonotype was picked up many times. This chain connects TRBV12-3 or TRBV12-4 to TRBJ2-7, with 8 bases lining up with TRBD1. V lost 3 bases to trimming and J lost 2 bases; unmatched junction nucleotides: 3. CDR3 size: 14 residues. CDR3 bases: TGTGCCAGCAGTTTTGCACAGGGGGCCTACGAGCAGTACTTC. Translation: CASSFAQGAYEQYF.

This clonotype showed up just a few times. Written as DNA, the CDR3 is TGTGCCTGGGTCGAAATGAACACCGGGGAGCTGTTTTTT. Residues: CAWVEMNTGELFF. V gene TRBV30 combines with J gene TRBJ2-2; D gene uncertain. The V end lost 5 bases, the J end lost 1 base, and 8 bases lay between the germline ends. Germline V gene sequence: CDR1 GTSNPN, CDR2 SVGIG (reference sequence). This CDR3 is 13 amino acids long.

Many counts were recorded for this clonotype. The rearrangement joins TRBV27 to TRBJ2-3; D not certain. Trimming shortened V by 4 bases and J by 4 bases, and 15 bases separated the two germline ends. The CDR3 has 15 residues. The germline CDR1 and CDR2 sequences are MNHEY and SMNVEV (reference sequence). CDR3 bases: TGTGCCAGCAGTTGGAGCAATTCAGCCTCAGATACGCAGTATTTT. Its protein product is CASSWSNSASDTQYF.

This clonotype was seen only a few times. V is TRBV5-1 and J is TRBJ1-2; D is unclear. The germline V gene has CDR1 SGHRS and CDR2 YFSETQ. The CDR3 length is 17 residues. V was pared by 0 bases and J by 1 base, with 16 bases between. Here the CDR3 DNA reads TGCGCCAGCAGCTTGGGCCCCTCTTGGGAGAATAACTATGGCTACACCTTC. As protein: CASSLGPSWENNYGYTF.

CDR3 nucleotide sequence: TGCAGTGCTATGGGGCTACGAGAAGCTTTCTTT. Residues: CSAMGLREAFF. The chain couples TRBV20-1 to TRBJ1-1; possibly TRBD1 for D (5 bases). Trimming pared 4 bases from V and 8 bases from J, leaving 11 bases between. Per the germline V gene, CDR1 is DFQATT and CDR2 is SNEGSKA (reference sequence). The CDR3 spans 11 residues.

In this sample, this clonotype turned up many times. The chain uses TRBV12-3 or TRBV12-4 and TRBJ2-7, with D perhaps TRBD2 (6 bases). Trimming cost V 5 bases and J 6 bases, with 11 bases left between them. The length of the CDR3 is 12 residues. CDR3 protein: CASSEPTSEQYF. The CDR3 nucleotides are TGTGCCAGCAGTGAGCCGACTAGCGAGCAGTACTTC.

This clonotype has more than one count but fewer than ten. The chain couples TRBV27 to TRBJ2-7; the D is unclear. CDR3 length: 15 amino acids. Germline values: CDR1 MNHEY, CDR2 SMNVEV (reference sequence). Trimming pared 1 base from V and 0 bases from J, leaving 10 bases between. The CDR3 bases are TGTGCCAGCAGTTTATTGAAGACGGTCTCCTACGAGCAGTACTTC. Protein sequence: CASSLLKTVSYEQYF.